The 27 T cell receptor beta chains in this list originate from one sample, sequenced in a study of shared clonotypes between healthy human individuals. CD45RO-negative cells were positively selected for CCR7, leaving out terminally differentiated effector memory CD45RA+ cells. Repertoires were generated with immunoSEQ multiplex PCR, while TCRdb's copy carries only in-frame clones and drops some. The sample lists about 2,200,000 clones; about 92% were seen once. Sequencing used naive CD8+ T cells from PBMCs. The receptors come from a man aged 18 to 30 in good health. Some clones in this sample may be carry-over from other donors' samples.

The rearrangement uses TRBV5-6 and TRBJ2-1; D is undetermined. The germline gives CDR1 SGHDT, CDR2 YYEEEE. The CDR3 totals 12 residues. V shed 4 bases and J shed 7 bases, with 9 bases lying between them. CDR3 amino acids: CASSPTGNEQFF. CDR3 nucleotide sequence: TGTGCCAGCAGCCCGACCGGGAATGAGCAGTTCTTC.

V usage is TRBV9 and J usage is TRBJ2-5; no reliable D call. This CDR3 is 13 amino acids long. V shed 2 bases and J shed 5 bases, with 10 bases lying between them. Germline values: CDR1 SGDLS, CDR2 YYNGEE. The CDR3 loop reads CASSVQNGETQYF. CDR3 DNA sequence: TGTGCCAGCAGCGTGCAAAATGGGGAGACCCAGTACTTC.

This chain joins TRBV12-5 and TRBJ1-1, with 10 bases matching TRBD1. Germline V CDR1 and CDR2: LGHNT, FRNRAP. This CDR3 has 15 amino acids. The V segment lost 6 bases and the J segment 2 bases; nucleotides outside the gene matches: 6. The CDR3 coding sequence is TGTGCTAGTGGACTGGGACAGGGGATTAACACTGAAGCTTTCTTT. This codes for CASGLGQGINTEAFF.

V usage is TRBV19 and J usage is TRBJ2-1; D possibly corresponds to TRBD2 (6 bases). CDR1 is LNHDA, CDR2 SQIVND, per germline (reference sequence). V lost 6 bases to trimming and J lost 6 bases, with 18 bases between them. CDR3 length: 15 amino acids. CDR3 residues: CASSLRLVYRNEQFF. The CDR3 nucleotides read TGTGCCAGTAGCCTTCGACTAGTATATCGCAATGAGCAGTTCTTC. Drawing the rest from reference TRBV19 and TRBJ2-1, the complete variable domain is DGGITQSPKYLFRKEGQNVTLSCEQNLNHDAMYWYRQDPGQGLRLIYYSQIVNDFQKGDIAEGYSVSREKKESFPLTVTSAQKNPTAFYLCASSLRLVYRNEQFFGPGTRLTVL.

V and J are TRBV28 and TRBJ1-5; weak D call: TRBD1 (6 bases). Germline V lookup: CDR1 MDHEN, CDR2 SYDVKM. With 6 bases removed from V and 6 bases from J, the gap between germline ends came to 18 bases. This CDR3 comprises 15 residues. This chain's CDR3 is CASSSDRIDVQPQHF. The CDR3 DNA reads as TGTGCCAGCAGCAGTGACAGGATAGATGTTCAGCCCCAGCATTTT.

Written as DNA, the CDR3 is TGTGCCAGCAGCGTAGGGAGCTCACCAACGGTCGCTGAGCAGTTCTTC. It is translated as CASSVGSSPTVAEQFF. V gene TRBV9 combines with J gene TRBJ2-1; D remains unclear. V dropped 0 bases and J dropped 9 bases, with 19 bases sitting between them. CDR3 length: 16 residues. Germline CDR1 is SGDLS and CDR2 is YYNGEE.

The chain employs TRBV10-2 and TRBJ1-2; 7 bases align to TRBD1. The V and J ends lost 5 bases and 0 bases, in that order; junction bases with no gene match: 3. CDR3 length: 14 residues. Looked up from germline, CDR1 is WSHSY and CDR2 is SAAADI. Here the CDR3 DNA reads TGCGCCAGCAGTCAGGGGGGCACTAACTATGGCTACACCTTC. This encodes CASSQGGTNYGYTF.

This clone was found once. CDR3 sequence (DNA): TGTGCCAGCAGTTTCGGGGAGGGTAGGGACAGGGCTCCCTACGAGCAGTACTTC. This encodes CASSFGEGRDRAPYEQYF. The chain recombines TRBV27 with TRBJ2-7; 9 bases map to TRBD1. Trimming cost V 3 bases and J 2 bases; bases outside gene matches: 14. Germline CDR1 and CDR2: MNHEY and SMNVEV (reference sequence). This CDR3 is 18 amino acids long.

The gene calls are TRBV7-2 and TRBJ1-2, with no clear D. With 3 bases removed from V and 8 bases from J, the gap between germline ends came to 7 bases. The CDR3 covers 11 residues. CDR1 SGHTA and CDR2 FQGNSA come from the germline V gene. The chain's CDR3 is CASSFLDGYTF. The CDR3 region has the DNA TGTGCCAGCAGCTTTTTGGACGGCTACACCTTC.

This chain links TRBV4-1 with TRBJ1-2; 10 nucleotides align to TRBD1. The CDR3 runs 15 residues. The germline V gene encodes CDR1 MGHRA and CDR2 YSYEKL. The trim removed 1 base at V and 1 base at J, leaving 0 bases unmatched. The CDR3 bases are TGCGCCAGCAGCCAAGGGGACAGGGGTAACTATGGCTACACCTTC. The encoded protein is CASSQGDRGNYGYTF.

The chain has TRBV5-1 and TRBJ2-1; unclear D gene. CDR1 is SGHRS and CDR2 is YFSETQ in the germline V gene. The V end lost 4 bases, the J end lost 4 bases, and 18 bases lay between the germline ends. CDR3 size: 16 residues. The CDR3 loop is CASSPSRRGLYNEQFF. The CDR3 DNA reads TGCGCCAGCAGCCCTAGTAGGCGTGGATTGTACAATGAGCAGTTCTTC.

The CDR3 coding sequence is TGCGCCAGCAGTCAATGCCTGAGACGGGGCATCAACCCTCCCTACGAGCAGTACTTC. This translates into CASSQCLRRGINPPYEQYF. The chain joins TRBV23-1 to TRBJ2-7, with D perhaps given as TRBD1 or TRBD2 (5 bases each). TRBV23-1 belongs to the ORF category, with a function that is uncertain. The CDR3 is made up of 19 amino acids. Trimming took 1 base from V and 2 from J, leaving 24 bases between them.

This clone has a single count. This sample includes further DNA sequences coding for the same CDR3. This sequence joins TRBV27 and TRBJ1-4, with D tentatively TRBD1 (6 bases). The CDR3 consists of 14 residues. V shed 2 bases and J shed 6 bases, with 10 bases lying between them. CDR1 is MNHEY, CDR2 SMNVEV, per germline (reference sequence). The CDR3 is CASSLVGADEKLFF. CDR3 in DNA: TGTGCCAGCAGTTTAGTGGGGGCTGATGAAAAACTGTTTTTT.

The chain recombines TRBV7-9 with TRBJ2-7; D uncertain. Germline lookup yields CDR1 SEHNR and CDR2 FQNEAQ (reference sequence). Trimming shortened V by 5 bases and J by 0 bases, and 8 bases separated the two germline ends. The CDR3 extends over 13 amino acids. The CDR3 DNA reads TGTGCCAGCAGCCCTTACAGCTCCTACGAGCAGTACTTC. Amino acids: CASSPYSSYEQYF.

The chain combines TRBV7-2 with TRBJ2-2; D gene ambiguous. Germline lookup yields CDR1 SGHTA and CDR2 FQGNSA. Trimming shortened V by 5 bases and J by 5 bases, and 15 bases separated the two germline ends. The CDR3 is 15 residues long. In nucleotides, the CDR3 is TGTGCCAGCAGCCCCTCCCCGCTTGGGACCGGGGAGCTGTTTTTT. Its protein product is CASSPSPLGTGELFF.

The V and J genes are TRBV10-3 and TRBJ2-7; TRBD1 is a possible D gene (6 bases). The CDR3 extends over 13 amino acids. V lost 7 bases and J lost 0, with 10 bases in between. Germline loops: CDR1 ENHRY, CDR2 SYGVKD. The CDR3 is CAIKMDSSYEQYF. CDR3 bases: TGTGCCATCAAAATGGACAGCTCCTACGAGCAGTACTTC.

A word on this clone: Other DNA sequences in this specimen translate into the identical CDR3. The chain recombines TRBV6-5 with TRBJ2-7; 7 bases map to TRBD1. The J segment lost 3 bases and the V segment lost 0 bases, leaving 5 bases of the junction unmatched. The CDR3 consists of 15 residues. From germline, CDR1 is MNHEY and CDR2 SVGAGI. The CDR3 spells CASSYSIGGGYEQYF. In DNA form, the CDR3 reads TGTGCCAGCAGTTACTCGATAGGGGGCGGCTACGAGCAGTACTTC.

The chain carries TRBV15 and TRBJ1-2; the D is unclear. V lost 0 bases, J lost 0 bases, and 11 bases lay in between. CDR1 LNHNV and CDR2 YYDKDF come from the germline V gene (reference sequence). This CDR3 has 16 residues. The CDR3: CATSRDRAISNYGYTF. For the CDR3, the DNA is TGTGCCACCAGCAGAGATCGAGCTATATCTAACTATGGCTACACCTTC.

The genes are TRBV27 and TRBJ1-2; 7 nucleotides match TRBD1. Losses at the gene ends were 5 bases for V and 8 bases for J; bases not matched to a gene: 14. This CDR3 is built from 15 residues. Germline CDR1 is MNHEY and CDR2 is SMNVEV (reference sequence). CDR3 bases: TGTGCCAGCAGTCAGGGACAGATGCCCATCCGGGGCTACACCTTC. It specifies CASSQGQMPIRGYTF.

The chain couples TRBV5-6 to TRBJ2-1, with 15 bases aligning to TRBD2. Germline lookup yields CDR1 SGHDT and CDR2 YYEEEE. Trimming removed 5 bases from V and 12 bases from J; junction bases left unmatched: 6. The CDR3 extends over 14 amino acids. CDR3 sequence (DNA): TGTGCCAGCAGGGGACTAGCGGGAGGCAAAGGGCAGTTCTTC. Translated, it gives CASRGLAGGKGQFF.

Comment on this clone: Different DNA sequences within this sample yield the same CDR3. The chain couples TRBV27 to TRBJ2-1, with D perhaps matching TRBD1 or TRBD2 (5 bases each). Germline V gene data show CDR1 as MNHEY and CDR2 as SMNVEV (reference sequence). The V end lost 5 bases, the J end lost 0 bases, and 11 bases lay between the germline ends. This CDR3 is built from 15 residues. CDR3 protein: CASSPGTSSYNEQFF. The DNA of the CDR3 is TGTGCCAGCAGTCCCGGGACCAGCTCCTACAATGAGCAGTTCTTC.

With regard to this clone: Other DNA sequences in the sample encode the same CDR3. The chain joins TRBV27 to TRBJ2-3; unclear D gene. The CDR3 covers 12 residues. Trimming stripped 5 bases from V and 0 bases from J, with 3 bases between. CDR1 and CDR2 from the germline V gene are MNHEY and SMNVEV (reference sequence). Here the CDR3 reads CASSASTDTQYF. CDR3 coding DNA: TGTGCCAGCAGTGCCAGCACAGATACGCAGTATTTT.

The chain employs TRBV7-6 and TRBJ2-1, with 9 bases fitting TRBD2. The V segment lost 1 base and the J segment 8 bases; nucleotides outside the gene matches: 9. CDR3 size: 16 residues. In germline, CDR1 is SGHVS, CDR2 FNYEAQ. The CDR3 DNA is TGTGCCAGCAGCTTAGACTGGCGGGAGGGCCTGGATGAGCAGTTCTTC. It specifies CASSLDWREGLDEQFF. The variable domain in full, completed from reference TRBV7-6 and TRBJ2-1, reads GAGVSQSPRYKVTKRGQDVALRCDPISGHVSLYWYRQALGQGPEFLTYFNYEAQQDKSGLPNDRFSAERPEGSISTLTIQRTEQRDSAMYRCASSLDWREGLDEQFFGPGTRLTVL.

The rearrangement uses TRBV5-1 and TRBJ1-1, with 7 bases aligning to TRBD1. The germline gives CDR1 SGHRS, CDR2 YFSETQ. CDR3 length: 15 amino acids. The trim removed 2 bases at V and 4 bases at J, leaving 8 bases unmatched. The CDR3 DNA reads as TGCGCCAGCAGCTTATATCAGGGGGTGAGCACTGAAGCTTTCTTT. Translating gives CASSLYQGVSTEAFF.

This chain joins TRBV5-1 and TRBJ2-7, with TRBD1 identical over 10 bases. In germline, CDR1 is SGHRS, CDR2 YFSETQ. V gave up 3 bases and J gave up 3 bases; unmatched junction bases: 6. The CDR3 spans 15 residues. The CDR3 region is CASSSRDRGLYEQYF. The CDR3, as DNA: TGCGCCAGCAGCTCCCGGGACAGGGGCCTCTACGAGCAGTACTTC. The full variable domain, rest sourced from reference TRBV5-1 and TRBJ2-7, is KAGVTQTPRYLIKTRGQQVTLSCSPISGHRSVSWYQQTPGQGLQFLFEYFSETQRNKGNFPGRFSGRQFSNSRSEMNVSTLELGDSALYLCASSSRDRGLYEQYFGPGTRLTVT.

The CDR3 loop reads CASSSLAGLYEQYF. CDR3 sequence (DNA): TGTGCCAGCAGTTCACTAGCGGGGTTGTACGAGCAGTACTTC. The chain joins TRBV27 to TRBJ2-7, with 10 positions matching TRBD2. This CDR3 region has 14 residues. The J segment lost 4 bases and the V segment lost 4 bases, leaving 4 bases of the junction unmatched. Per germline, CDR1 MNHEY and CDR2 SMNVEV (reference sequence).

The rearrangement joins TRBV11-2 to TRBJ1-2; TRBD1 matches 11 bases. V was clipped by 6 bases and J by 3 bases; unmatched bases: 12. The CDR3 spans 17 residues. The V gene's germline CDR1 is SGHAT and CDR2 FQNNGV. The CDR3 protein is CASREGTGGVGYYGYTF. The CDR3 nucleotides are TGTGCCAGCAGAGAGGGGACAGGGGGAGTCGGGTACTATGGCTACACCTTC.